A single sample is the source of the 11 T cell receptor beta chains below, sequenced in a study of blood T cell repertoires in COVID-19. This table comes from immunoSEQ multiplex PCR, and its TCRdb copy is limited to in-frame clones, with some not included. This sample has around 330,000 clones, with roughly 90% found just once. The sample taken for sequencing was PBMCs or T cells enriched from blood (not recorded which). The receptors were gathered from a man in his sixties who had recovered from COVID-19.

The rearrangement uses TRBV9 and TRBJ2-1; tentative D call: TRBD2 (5 bases). This CDR3 is built from 14 residues. Germline V lookup: CDR1 SGDLS, CDR2 YYNGEE. Trimming stripped 0 bases from V and 6 bases from J, with 10 bases between. This CDR3 reads CASSVDGGFNEQFF. DNA of the CDR3: TGTGCCAGCAGCGTAGATGGAGGCTTCAATGAGCAGTTCTTC.

The chain is built from TRBV29-1 and TRBJ2-3; the match to TRBD1 covers 10 bases. Germline CDR1 is SQVTM and CDR2 is ANQGSEA. The CDR3 is 15 amino acids. For the CDR3, the DNA is TGCGGAGTGGTTGGTGGACAGGGGGACACAGATACGCAGTATTTT. It encodes CGVVGGQGDTDTQYF.

The V and J genes are TRBV10-3 and TRBJ2-3; the match to TRBD2 covers 9 bases. J lost 0 bases, V lost 1 base, and 2 bases had no gene match. The CDR3 contains 16 residues. Germline V gene lookup returns CDR1 ENHRY and CDR2 SYGVKD. CDR3 bases: TGTGCCATCAGTGAGTATACTAGCGGGAGCACAGATACGCAGTATTTT. This encodes CAISEYTSGSTDTQYF.

The chain has TRBV6-5 and TRBJ2-3, with a weak D call TRBD1 (5 bases). The CDR3 extends over 15 amino acids. V was pared by 6 bases and J by 0 bases, with 13 bases between. Germline loops: CDR1 MNHEY, CDR2 SVGAGI. For the CDR3, the DNA is TGTGCCAGCAGGACAGCTACGCTAAGCACAGATACGCAGTATTTT. This codes for CASRTATLSTDTQYF.

This clone was seen a single time. The V and J genes are TRBV30 and TRBJ1-1; TRBD1 matches at 7 bases. Germline loops: CDR1 GTSNPN, CDR2 SVGIG (reference sequence). Trimming removed 3 bases from V and 0 bases from J; junction bases left unmatched: 10. The CDR3 has 16 residues. CDR3 amino acids: CAWRVHPGQLNTEAFF. CDR3 nucleotides: TGTGCCTGGAGGGTACATCCGGGACAGCTGAACACTGAAGCTTTCTTT. Combining the CDR3 with reference TRBV30 and TRBJ1-1 gives the whole variable domain SQTIHQWPATLVQPVGSPLSLECTVEGTSNPNLYWYRQAAGRGLQLLFYSVGIGQISSEVPQNLSASRPQDRQFILSSKKLLLSDSGFYLCAWRVHPGQLNTEAFFGQGTRLTVV.

This clone was picked up a small number of times. The chain links TRBV19 to TRBJ2-7; D is perhaps TRBD1 (6 bases). The CDR3 is made up of 13 amino acids. V gave up 4 bases and J gave up 2 bases, with 9 bases separating them. Germline loops: CDR1 LNHDA, CDR2 SQIVND (reference sequence). CDR3 loop: CASSRGQPYEQYF. In DNA form, the CDR3 reads TGTGCCAGTAGTAGAGGACAGCCCTACGAGCAGTACTTC.

The V call is TRBV18, the J call TRBJ1-1; no firm D call. From germline, CDR1 is KGHSH and CDR2 LQKENI. V was cut by 0 bases and J by 0 bases, with 5 bases left in between. The CDR3 has 14 residues. The CDR3 DNA follows: TGTGCCAGCTCACCACCGTCAGTGAACACTGAAGCTTTCTTT. It translates to CASSPPSVNTEAFF.

The V call is TRBV19, the J call TRBJ2-7, with TRBD1 matching over 7 bases. CDR3 length equals 17 residues. Trimming removed 6 bases from V and 0 bases from J; junction bases left unmatched: 14. Germline V gene lookup returns CDR1 LNHDA and CDR2 SQIVND (reference sequence). The DNA of the CDR3 is TGTGCCAGTAGCTCCCGAACTAAGGGACAGCTCTCCTACGAGCAGTACTTC. Translated: CASSSRTKGQLSYEQYF.

J is TRBJ2-7 and V is TRBV14, with TRBD1 matching 8 bases. The CDR3 sequence is 15 residues long. Germline lookup yields CDR1 SGHDN and CDR2 FVKESK. Unmatched junction bases numbered 3, after V lost 1 base and J lost 1 base. The CDR3: CASSQGQGLSYEQYF. CDR3 DNA: TGTGCCAGCAGCCAAGGACAGGGGCTATCCTACGAGCAGTACTTC.

The chain combines TRBV5-8 with TRBJ2-3; D perhaps matches TRBD2 (6 bases). The CDR3 loop spans 16 amino acids. CDR1 SGHTS and CDR2 YDEGEE come from the germline V gene. Between the trimmed V and J ends, which lost 2 bases and 0 bases, there was a span of 13 bases. CDR3 sequence reads: CASSFSGTPSTDTQYF. The CDR3 nucleotides read TGTGCCAGCAGCTTCTCCGGGACTCCTAGCACAGATACGCAGTATTTT.

A note on this clone: Other DNA sequences from this sample encode an identical CDR3 as well. The CDR3, as DNA: TGTGCCAGCAGCGTAGACAGGAACTATGGCTACACCTTC. Translation gives CASSVDRNYGYTF. The J gene is TRBJ1-2, the V gene TRBV9; D is perhaps TRBD1 (5 bases). The CDR3 covers 13 residues. The germline CDR1 and CDR2 sequences are SGDLS and YYNGEE. With 0 bases removed from V and 2 bases from J, the gap between germline ends came to 5 bases.